This TCR beta chain was captured in a study of T-cell reconstitution after alpha-beta-depleted transplantation in children listed by TCRdb under 2016. For context, the study as a whole: The study quantitatively tracked T-cell immune reconstitution after TCRalphabeta/CD19-depleted allogeneic hematopoietic cell transplantation in children using TCR repertoire profiling.

The method behind the library was PCR. For sequencing, an Illumina HiSeq 2500 was employed. TCR library preparation used molecular barcoding, with unique molecular identifiers applied to normalize quantification of the TCRbeta repertoire. TCRdb handled the public reads itself, with Q25 trimming in fastp and clone calling in MiXCR, and kept productive beta chains. Each entry is one CDR3 protein sequence, shown with its most common DNA and genes. This sample comprises almost 600,000 distinct CDR3 sequences, roughly 30% of them detected only once. Of the sample, under 45% is held by the ten largest clones. This sample's treatment or condition label indicates: allogeneic hematopoietic cell transplantation with graft depleted of TCRalphabeta T cells and CD19 B cells. The transplant recipients were children given TCRalphabeta/CD19-depleted allogeneic hematopoietic cell grafts. About this clonotype itself: What antigen it recognizes has not been identified. No base-level quality is on record; no much larger clone is a single base apart.

Broader findings and caveats from the paper: Apparently early alphabetaT-cell count recovery about two months after transplant reportedly relied on only several hundred rapidly expanded clones derived from non-depleted graft cells. In some patients, high TCRbeta diversity at day 60 was attributed to recipient T cells and intrathymic progenitors that had survived conditioning. Hyperexpanded clone frequencies declined over subsequent months; after one year, T-cell counts and TCRbeta diversity were mostly attributed to newly produced T cells.

Trimming takes 3 bases from V and 5 bases from J, and the germline ends sit 16 bases apart. The CDR3 holds 15 amino acids from the cysteine to the phenylalanine. The read is trimmed to its CDR3 DNA, 45 bases read in frame from base 1. Taken from the germline V gene, the CDR1 and CDR2 loops are KGHSH and LQKENI. Recombination linked TRBV18 to TRBJ1-1; the D gene is perhaps TRBD1, on 6 matching bases. The source material was PBMCs, sampled before TCRalphabeta/CD19-depleted stem cell transplant. The TCR was taken from a boy under two years old with Wiskott-Aldrich syndrome, due to receive a stem cell transplant. The sequenced DNA: TGTGCCAGCTCACCGGCTAGGGGGGTGTGGACTGAAGCTTTCTTT. This translates into CASSPARGVWTEAFF.